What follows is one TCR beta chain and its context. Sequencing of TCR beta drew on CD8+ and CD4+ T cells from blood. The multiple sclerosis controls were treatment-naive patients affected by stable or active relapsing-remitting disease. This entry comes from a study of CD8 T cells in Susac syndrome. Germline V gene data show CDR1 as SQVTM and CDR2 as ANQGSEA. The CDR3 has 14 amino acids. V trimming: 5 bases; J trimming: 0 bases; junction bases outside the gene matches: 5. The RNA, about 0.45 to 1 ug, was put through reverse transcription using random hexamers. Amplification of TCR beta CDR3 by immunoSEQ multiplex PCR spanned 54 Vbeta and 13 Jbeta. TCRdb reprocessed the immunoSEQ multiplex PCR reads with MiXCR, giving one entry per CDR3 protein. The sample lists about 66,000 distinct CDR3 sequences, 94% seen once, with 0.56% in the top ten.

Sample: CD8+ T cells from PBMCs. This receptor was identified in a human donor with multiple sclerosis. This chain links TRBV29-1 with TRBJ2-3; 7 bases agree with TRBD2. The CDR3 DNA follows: TGCAGCGTTATTGGGGGGGGAAGCACAGATACGCAGTATTTT. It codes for CSVIGGGSTDTQYF.